This T cell receptor (beta chain) was recovered during a study of T-cell memory formation after mild COVID-19. This clonotype showed up many times. V was pared by 3 bases and J by 7 bases, with 10 bases between. The CDR3 covers 12 residues. CDR1 is MNHEY, CDR2 SVGAGI, per germline. Libraries for TCRalpha and TCRbeta carried sample barcodes and unique molecular identifiers via 5'RACE. TCRdb re-called the 5' RACE reads with MiXCR, one entry per CDR3 protein. The data show 450,000 to 650,000 distinct CDR3 sequences, roughly 18% seen once. The rearrangement uses TRBV6-5 and TRBJ2-7; possible D gene TRBD1, 7 bases. The sequence was collected from an adult woman who had mild COVID-19 (a few samples of this study predate the infection). Cell type and time point are not known. The sample taken for sequencing was PBMCs or a T cell subset sorted from them (not recorded which). CDR3 sequence reads: CASSYQGGEQYF. CDR3 coding DNA: TGTGCCAGCAGTTATCAGGGGGGAGAGCAGTACTTC.